These 20 T cell receptor beta chains came from one sample sequenced in a study of cytomegalovirus exposure and HLA in healthy donors. PCR used 60 Vbeta primers and 13 Jbeta primers. Method: immunoSEQ multiplex PCR; TCRdb's copy keeps in-frame clones and lacks some. The data contain 95,000 to 150,000 clones, roughly 60% of them seen just once; the ten biggest clones take up 9% to 10%. What was sequenced was PBMCs. The receptors were sampled from a man in his forties in good health and CMV-seropositive.

The V call is TRBV5-6, the J call TRBJ1-4, with 7 bases identical to TRBD1. Germline CDR1 and CDR2: SGHDT and YYEEEE. This CDR3 has 16 residues. With 0 bases clipped from V and 7 bases from J, the junction kept 9 bases outside the gene matches. CDR3 sequence (DNA): TGTGCCAGCAGCTTGGAGGGTACAGGGGTGGTTGAAAAACTGTTTTTT. It yields the protein CASSLEGTGVVEKLFF.

Concerning this clone itself: Other DNA sequences within the sample encode an identical CDR3. The chain couples TRBV5-4 to TRBJ2-7, with D perhaps TRBD1 (6 bases). Germline V gene sequence: CDR1 SGHNT, CDR2 YYREEE (reference sequence). Trimming took off 2 bases at V and 3 bases at J, with 6 bases between the two ends. The CDR3 length is 12 residues. The CDR3 DNA sequence: TGTGCCAGCAGCTTACAGGGCTACGAGCAGTACTTC. Translated, it gives CASSLQGYEQYF.

The rearrangement uses TRBV6-5 and TRBJ2-5; 7 bases agree with TRBD1. The length of the CDR3 is 13 residues. V trimming: 6 bases; J trimming: 4 bases; junction bases outside the gene matches: 5. Germline CDR1 reads MNHEY; CDR2 reads SVGAGI. The CDR3 DNA is TGTGCCAGCAGGACAGGGATTGGAGAGACCCAGTACTTC. This gives the protein CASRTGIGETQYF.

The chain combines TRBV7-2 with TRBJ2-5; the match to TRBD1 covers 10 bases. V trimming: 5 bases; J trimming: 4 bases; junction bases outside the gene matches: 1. Looked up from germline, CDR1 is SGHTA and CDR2 is FQGNSA. This CDR3 spans 13 amino acids. The CDR3 is CASSRDRGETQYF. The CDR3 bases are TGTGCCAGCAGCAGGGACAGGGGAGAGACCCAGTACTTC. The full variable domain, its missing parts supplied by reference TRBV7-2 and TRBJ2-5, is GAGVSQSPSNKVTEKGKDVELRCDPISGHTALYWYRQSLGQGLEFLIYFQGNSAPDKSGLPSDRFSAERTGGSVSTLTIQRTQQEDSAVYLCASSRDRGETQYFGPGTRLLVL.

The rearrangement uses TRBV4-2 and TRBJ1-2; no definite D call. CDR3 size: 14 residues. V lost 1 base to trimming and J lost 2 bases, with 8 bases between them. CDR1 LGHNA and CDR2 YNFKEQ come from the germline V gene. DNA for the CDR3: TGTGCCAGCAGCCAAGTCACGGAGAACTATGGCTACACCTTC. Protein product: CASSQVTENYGYTF.

The genes are TRBV19 and TRBJ2-5; 9 bases map to TRBD2. This CDR3 region has 16 residues. Trimming took 3 bases from V and 7 from J; bases not matched to a gene: 12. Germline V CDR1 and CDR2: LNHDA, SQIVND (reference sequence). The chain's CDR3 is CASSILASGAVGTQYF. CDR3 nucleotides: TGTGCCAGTAGTATTCTGGCTAGCGGGGCCGTCGGGACCCAGTACTTC.

V gene TRBV15 combines with J gene TRBJ2-7; TRBD1 agrees at 10 bases. J gave up 5 bases and V 7 bases, and 5 bases lay outside the gene matches. Looked up from germline, CDR1 is LNHNV and CDR2 is YYDKDF (reference sequence). The CDR3 sequence is 13 residues long. The CDR3 here is CATTLGQGDEQYF. The CDR3 region has the DNA TGTGCCACCACCCTCGGACAGGGGGACGAGCAGTACTTC.

CDR3 sequence reads: CASSSFGSGELNEQFF. The CDR3, as DNA: TGTGCCAGCAGCTCGTTTGGGAGCGGGGAATTAAATGAGCAGTTCTTC. The chain employs TRBV7-3 and TRBJ2-1; 7 positions match TRBD2. Germline-derived CDR1 and CDR2 are SGHTA and FQGTGA. This CDR3 is 16 amino acids long. Germline trimming cut 4 bases from V and 7 bases from J; bases unmatched to any gene: 13.

This clone has just one count. The genes are TRBV5-1 and TRBJ2-1; 10 nucleotides align to TRBD1. Germline V CDR1 and CDR2: SGHRS, YFSETQ. V lost 4 bases to trimming and J lost 3 bases; unmatched junction nucleotides: 4. The CDR3 runs 15 residues. CDR3 DNA: TGCGCCAGCAGCCGTGGACAGGGGGTCTACAATGAGCAGTTCTTC. It codes for CASSRGQGVYNEQFF.

The CDR3 loop reads CASSPGAGASYEQYF. The CDR3 DNA reads as TGTGCCAGCAGCCCGGGGGCGGGGGCCTCCTACGAGCAGTACTTC. The rearrangement links TRBV9 to TRBJ2-7, with D maybe TRBD2 (7 bases). With 4 bases removed from V and 0 bases from J, the gap between germline ends came to 14 bases. Germline V gene data show CDR1 as SGDLS and CDR2 as YYNGEE. The CDR3 extends over 15 amino acids.

The V call is TRBV14, the J call TRBJ2-3, with D maybe TRBD2 (7 bases). Germline V gene data show CDR1 as SGHDN and CDR2 as FVKESK. V was clipped by 0 bases and J by 1 base, with 11 bases between them. This CDR3 spans 16 amino acids. The CDR3 nucleotides read TGTGCCAGCAGCCAAGATCCGGGGGGCGGCACAGATACGCAGTATTTT. This codes for CASSQDPGGGTDTQYF.

The chain links TRBV6-5 to TRBJ2-7, with D possibly being TRBD2 (7 bases). V shed 5 bases and J shed 5 bases, with 19 bases lying between them. This CDR3 has 15 amino acids. Per the germline V gene, CDR1 is MNHEY and CDR2 is SVGAGI. CDR3 amino acids: CASSGGATGGNEQYF. CDR3 DNA: TGTGCCAGCAGTGGGGGGGCGACTGGGGGAAACGAGCAGTACTTC.

CDR3 in DNA: TGTGCCAGCAGCTCTCAACCGGGACAGGGGGGCAACGAGCAGTACTTC. It specifies CASSSQPGQGGNEQYF. The chain carries TRBV7-2 and TRBJ2-7; 11 nucleotides agree with TRBD1. This CDR3 spans 16 amino acids. Germline V gene data show CDR1 as SGHTA and CDR2 as FQGNSA. Germline trimming cut 4 bases from V and 5 bases from J; bases unmatched to any gene: 10.

The chain employs TRBV10-1 and TRBJ1-4, with TRBD1 matching 7 bases. The CDR3 has 13 residues. After removal of 5 bases from V and 8 bases from J, the junction contained 5 bases not matched to a gene. Per germline, CDR1 WNHNN and CDR2 SYGVQD (reference sequence). In DNA form, the CDR3 reads TGCGCCAGCAGTAAGGAACAGGGGGAAAAACTGTTTTTT. It encodes CASSKEQGEKLFF.

There are a few counts of this clone. This chain uses TRBV25-1 with TRBJ2-3, with a weak D call TRBD2 (7 bases). Germline loops: CDR1 MGHDK, CDR2 SYGVNS. This CDR3 is built from 15 residues. V lost 2 bases to trimming and J lost 5 bases, with 14 bases between them. CDR3 protein: CASSEPAGGQDTQYF. The CDR3, as DNA: TGTGCCAGCAGTGAACCTGCCGGGGGGCAAGATACGCAGTATTTT.

The chain has TRBV30 and TRBJ1-2; TRBD1 agrees at 9 bases. With 3 bases clipped from V and 7 bases from J, the junction kept 6 bases outside the gene matches. The CDR3 contains 13 residues. Looked up from germline, CDR1 is GTSNPN and CDR2 is SVGIG (reference sequence). CDR3 sequence reads: CAWSRDRVSGYTF. CDR3 coding DNA: TGTGCCTGGAGCCGGGACAGGGTCTCTGGCTACACCTTC.

V is TRBV19 and J is TRBJ2-7; 11 bases map to TRBD1. Germline V gives CDR1 LNHDA, CDR2 SQIVND (reference sequence). There are 15 residues in the CDR3. The ends lost 3 bases at V and 0 bases at J; junction bases unmatched: 1. Here the CDR3 reads CASSIGQGASYEQYF. CDR3 nucleotides: TGTGCCAGTAGTATTGGACAGGGGGCCTCCTACGAGCAGTACTTC.

The chain's CDR3 is CASSPQLETQYF. The CDR3 coding sequence is TGTGCCAGCAGCCCCCAACTAGAGACCCAGTACTTC. The chain links TRBV11-2 to TRBJ2-5; D is uncertain. Per germline, CDR1 SGHAT and CDR2 FQNNGV. The ends were cut back, 5 bases at V and 4 bases at J, with 8 bases in the middle. The CDR3 totals 12 residues. Supplemented by reference TRBV11-2 and TRBJ2-5, the full variable domain reads EAGVAQSPRYKIIEKRQSVAFWCNPISGHATLYWYQQILGQGPKLLIQFQNNGVVDDSQLPKDRFSAERLKGVDSTLKIQPAKLEDSAVYLCASSPQLETQYFGPGTRLLVL.

V is TRBV2 and J is TRBJ2-7, with TRBD1 matching 7 bases. CDR3 length: 14 residues. With 10 bases clipped from V and 0 bases from J, the junction kept 9 bases outside the gene matches. The germline V gene encodes CDR1 SNHLY and CDR2 FYNNEI. This CDR3 reads CATTRDSSSYEQYF. CDR3 DNA sequence: TGTGCCACTACGAGGGACAGCTCCTCCTACGAGCAGTACTTC.

The chain has TRBV5-1 and TRBJ1-2; TRBD1 might be the D (6 bases). From germline, CDR1 is SGHRS and CDR2 YFSETQ. The CDR3 has 15 amino acids. Trimming stripped 4 bases from V and 8 bases from J, with 21 bases between. The CDR3 loop reads CASSLSLRIGGGYTF. The CDR3 DNA sequence: TGCGCCAGCAGCCTTAGCTTGAGGATAGGGGGAGGCTACACCTTC.